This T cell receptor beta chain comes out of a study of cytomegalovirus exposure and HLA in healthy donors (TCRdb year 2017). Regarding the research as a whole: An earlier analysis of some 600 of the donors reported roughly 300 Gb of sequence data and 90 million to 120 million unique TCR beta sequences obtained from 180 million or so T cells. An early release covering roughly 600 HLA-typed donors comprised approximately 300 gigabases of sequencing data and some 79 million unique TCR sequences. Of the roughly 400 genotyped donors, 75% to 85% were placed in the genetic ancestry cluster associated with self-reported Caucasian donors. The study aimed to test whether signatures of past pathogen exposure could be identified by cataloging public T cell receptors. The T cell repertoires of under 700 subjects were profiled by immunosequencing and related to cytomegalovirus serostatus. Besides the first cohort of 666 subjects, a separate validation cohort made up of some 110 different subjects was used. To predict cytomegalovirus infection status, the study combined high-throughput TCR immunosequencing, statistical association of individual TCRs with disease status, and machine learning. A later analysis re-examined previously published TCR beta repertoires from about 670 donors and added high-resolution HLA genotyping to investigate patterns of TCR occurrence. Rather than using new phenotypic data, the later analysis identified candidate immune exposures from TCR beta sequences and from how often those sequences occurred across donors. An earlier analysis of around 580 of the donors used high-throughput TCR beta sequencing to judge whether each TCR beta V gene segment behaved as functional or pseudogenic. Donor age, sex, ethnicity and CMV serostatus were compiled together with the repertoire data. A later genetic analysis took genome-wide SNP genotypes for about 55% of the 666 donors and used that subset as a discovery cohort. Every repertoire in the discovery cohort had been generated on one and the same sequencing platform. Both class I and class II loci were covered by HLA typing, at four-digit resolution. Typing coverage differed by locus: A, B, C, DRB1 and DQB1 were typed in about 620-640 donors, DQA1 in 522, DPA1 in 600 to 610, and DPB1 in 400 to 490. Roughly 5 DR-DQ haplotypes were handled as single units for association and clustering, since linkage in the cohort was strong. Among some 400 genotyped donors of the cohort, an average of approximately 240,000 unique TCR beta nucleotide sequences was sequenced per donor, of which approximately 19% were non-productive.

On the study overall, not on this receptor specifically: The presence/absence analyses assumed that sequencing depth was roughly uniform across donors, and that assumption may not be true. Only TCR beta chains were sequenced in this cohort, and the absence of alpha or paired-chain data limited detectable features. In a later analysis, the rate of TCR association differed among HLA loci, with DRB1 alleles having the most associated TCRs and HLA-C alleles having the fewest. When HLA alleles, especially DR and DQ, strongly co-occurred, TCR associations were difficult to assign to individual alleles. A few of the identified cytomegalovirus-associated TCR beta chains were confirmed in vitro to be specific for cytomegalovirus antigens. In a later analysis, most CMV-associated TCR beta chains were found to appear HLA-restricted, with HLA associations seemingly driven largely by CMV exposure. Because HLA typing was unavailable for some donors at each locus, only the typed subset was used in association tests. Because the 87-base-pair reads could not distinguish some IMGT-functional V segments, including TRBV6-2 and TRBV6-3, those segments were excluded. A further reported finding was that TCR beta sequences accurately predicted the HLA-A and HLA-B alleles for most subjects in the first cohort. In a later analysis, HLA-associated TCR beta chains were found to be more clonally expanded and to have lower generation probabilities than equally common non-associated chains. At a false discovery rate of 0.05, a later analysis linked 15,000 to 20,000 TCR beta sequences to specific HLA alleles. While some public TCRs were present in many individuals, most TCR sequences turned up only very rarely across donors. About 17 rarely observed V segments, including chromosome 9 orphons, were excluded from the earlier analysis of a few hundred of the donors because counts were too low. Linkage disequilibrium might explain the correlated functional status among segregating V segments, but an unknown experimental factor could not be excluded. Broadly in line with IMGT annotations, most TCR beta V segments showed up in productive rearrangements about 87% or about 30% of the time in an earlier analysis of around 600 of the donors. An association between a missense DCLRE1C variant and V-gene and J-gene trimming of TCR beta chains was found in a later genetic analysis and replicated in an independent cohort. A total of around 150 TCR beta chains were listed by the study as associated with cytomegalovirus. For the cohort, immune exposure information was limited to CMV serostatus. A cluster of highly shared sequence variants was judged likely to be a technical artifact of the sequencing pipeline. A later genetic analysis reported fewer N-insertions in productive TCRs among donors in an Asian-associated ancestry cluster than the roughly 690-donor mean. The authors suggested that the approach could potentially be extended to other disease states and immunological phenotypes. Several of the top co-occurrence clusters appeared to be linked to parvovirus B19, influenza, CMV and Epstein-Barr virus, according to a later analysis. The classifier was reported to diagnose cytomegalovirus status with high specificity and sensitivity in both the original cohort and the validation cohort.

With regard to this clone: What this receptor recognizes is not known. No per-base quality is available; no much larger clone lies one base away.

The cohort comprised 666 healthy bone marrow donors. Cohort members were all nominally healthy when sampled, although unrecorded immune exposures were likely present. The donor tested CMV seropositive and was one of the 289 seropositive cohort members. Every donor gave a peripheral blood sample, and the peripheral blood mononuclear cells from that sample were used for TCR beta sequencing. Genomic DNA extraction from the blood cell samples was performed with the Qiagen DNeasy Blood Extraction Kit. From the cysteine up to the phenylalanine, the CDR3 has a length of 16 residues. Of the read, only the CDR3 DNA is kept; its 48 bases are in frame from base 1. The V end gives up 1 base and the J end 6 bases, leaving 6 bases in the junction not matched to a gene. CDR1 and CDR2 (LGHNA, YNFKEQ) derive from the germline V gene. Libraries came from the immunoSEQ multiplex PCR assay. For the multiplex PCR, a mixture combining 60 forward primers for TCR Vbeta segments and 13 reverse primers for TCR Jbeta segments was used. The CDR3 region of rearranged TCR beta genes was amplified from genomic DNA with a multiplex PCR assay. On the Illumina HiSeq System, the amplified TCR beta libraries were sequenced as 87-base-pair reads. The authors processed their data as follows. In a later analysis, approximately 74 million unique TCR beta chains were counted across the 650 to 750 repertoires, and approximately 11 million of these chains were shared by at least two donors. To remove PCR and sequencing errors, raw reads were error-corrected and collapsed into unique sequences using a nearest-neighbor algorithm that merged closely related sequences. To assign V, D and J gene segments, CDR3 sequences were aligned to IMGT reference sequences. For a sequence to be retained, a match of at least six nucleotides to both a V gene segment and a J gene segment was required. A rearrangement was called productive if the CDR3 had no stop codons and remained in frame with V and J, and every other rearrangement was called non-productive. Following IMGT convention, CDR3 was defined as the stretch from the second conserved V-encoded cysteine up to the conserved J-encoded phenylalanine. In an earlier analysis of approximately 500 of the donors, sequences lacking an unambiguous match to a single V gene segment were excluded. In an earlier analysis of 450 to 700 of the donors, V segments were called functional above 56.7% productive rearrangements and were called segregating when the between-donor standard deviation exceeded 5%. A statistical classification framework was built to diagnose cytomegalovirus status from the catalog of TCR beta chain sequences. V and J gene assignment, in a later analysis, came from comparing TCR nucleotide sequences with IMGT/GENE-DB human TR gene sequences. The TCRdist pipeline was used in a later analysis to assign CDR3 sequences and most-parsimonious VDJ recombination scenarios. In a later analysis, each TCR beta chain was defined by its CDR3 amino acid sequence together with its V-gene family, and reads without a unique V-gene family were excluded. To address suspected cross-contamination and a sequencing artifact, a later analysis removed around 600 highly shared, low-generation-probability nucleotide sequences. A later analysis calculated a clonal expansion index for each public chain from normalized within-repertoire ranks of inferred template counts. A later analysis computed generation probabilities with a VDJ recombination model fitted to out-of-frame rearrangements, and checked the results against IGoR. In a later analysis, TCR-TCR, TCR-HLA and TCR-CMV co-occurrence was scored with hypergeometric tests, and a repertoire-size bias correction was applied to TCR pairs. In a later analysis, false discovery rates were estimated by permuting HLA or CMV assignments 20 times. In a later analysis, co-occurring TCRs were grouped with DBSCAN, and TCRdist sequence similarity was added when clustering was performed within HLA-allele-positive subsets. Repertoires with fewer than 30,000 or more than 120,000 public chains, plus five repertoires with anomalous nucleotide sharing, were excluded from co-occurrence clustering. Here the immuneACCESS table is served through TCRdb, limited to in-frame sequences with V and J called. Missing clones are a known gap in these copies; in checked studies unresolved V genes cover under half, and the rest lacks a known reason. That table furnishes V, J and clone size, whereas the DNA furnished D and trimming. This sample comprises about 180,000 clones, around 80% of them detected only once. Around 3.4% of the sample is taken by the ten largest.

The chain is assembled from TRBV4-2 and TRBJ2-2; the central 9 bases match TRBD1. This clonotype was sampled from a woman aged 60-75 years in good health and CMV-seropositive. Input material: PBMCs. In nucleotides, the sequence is TGTGCCAGCAGCCAAGTTGGGACAGGGTCGTCCGGGGAGCTGTTTTTT. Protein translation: CASSQVGTGSSGELFF.